The present entry profiles one T cell receptor beta chain with its context. This table comes from immunoSEQ multiplex PCR, and its TCRdb copy is limited to in-frame clones, with some not included. The data contain roughly 240,000 clones, 83% of them singletons. Exposed enrollees had met someone with a PCR-confirmed or clinician-diagnosed COVID-19 case at some point within the 2 weeks before study entry. The data were obtained in a study of blood T cell repertoires in COVID-19. For the study at large: Sources were T cells, B-cell-depleted T cells, or PBMCs; the material itself was cDNA or gDNA.

Looked up from germline, CDR1 is SNHLY and CDR2 is FYNNEI. This CDR3 spans 14 amino acids. Germline trimming cut 7 bases from V and 2 bases from J; bases unmatched to any gene: 6. The sequence came from a woman in her thirties or forties who had been exposed to COVID-19. Material: PBMCs or T cells enriched from blood (not recorded which). The chain has TRBV2 and TRBJ1-2; TRBD1 matches at 8 bases. The CDR3 nucleotides read TGTGCCAGCAAACCAGGGGGCCTGAACTATGGCTACACCTTC. It translates to CASKPGGLNYGYTF.